The 29 T cell receptor beta chains reported below all come from one sample, sequenced in a study of blood T cell repertoires in COVID-19 (TCRdb year 2020). Receptor amplification or capture employed the immunoSEQ multiplex PCR assay. Sourced from immuneACCESS, this table was stored by TCRdb with only in-frame sequences that have V and J called. A share of the clones is absent; for the studies checked, an unresolved V gene accounts for under half, and the remainder has no known explanation. The sample profile shows around 46,000 clones; 70% to 90% of them were found once. In total, the top ten clones hold about a third of the sample. The sample comprised peripheral blood. Receptors originate from a woman over 75 with COVID-19, enrolled during active disease.

The chain has TRBV9 and TRBJ2-7; no definite D call. Germline V gene lookup returns CDR1 SGDLS and CDR2 YYNGEE. This CDR3 has 13 residues. The V gene lost 0 bases and the J gene lost 3 bases, with 7 bases spanning the gap. Here the CDR3 reads CASSVDTNYEQYF. DNA of the CDR3: TGTGCCAGCAGCGTAGACACGAACTACGAGCAGTACTTC.

This clone occurred a few times. The V call is TRBV5-4, the J call TRBJ2-5; possible D gene TRBD2, 6 bases. Germline CDR1 reads SGHNT; CDR2 reads YYREEE (reference sequence). The V end was cut by 1 base, the J end by 5 bases, with 12 bases between. The CDR3 has 14 amino acids. This CDR3 is CASSLPTRRETQYF. The DNA for the CDR3 is TGTGCCAGCAGCTTGCCGACTAGGAGGGAGACCCAGTACTTC.

This clone came up a few times. The chain couples TRBV6-5 to TRBJ1-5, with a tentative D call TRBD1 (5 bases). Trimming took 7 bases from V and 5 from J, leaving 15 bases between them. Germline CDR1 MNHEY, CDR2 SVGAGI. The CDR3 loop spans 14 amino acids. The CDR3 DNA sequence: TGTGCCAGCAATAAGGACACTCTCGATCAGCCCCAGCATTTT. Amino acids: CASNKDTLDQPQHF.

This clone was seen a handful of times. The rearrangement joins TRBV6-5 to TRBJ1-5, with 7 bases fitting TRBD1. CDR1 and CDR2 from the germline V gene are MNHEY and SVGAGI. The CDR3 contains 15 residues. The trim removed 5 bases at V and 2 bases at J, leaving 6 bases unmatched. The CDR3 sequence: CASSPRQGGNQPQHF. In DNA form, the CDR3 reads TGTGCCAGCAGTCCCCGACAGGGAGGCAATCAGCCCCAGCATTTT.

This chain links TRBV6-2 or TRBV6-3 with TRBJ2-1; 8 bases are shared with TRBD1. The CDR3 totals 16 residues. Per the germline V gene, CDR1 is MNHEY and CDR2 is SVGEGT. The V segment lost 5 bases and the J segment 10 bases; nucleotides outside the gene matches: 16. The CDR3 coding sequence is TGTGCCAGCAGTACCCCGGGACAGGCTATGTCCGTGGAGCAGTTCTTC. It yields the protein CASSTPGQAMSVEQFF.

The chain links TRBV2 to TRBJ2-5, with TRBD1 matching 10 bases. Germline V gene data show CDR1 as SNHLY and CDR2 as FYNNEI. This CDR3 region has 15 residues. Unmatched junction bases numbered 3, after V lost 4 bases and J lost 1 base. CDR3 in amino acids: CASSGTGGRQETQYF. The CDR3 nucleotides read TGTGCCAGCAGTGGGACAGGGGGACGCCAAGAGACCCAGTACTTC. Full variable domain (missing parts from reference TRBV2 and TRBJ2-5): EPEVTQTPSHQVTQMGQEVILRCVPISNHLYFYWYRQILGQKVEFLVSFYNNEISEKSEIFDDQFSVERPDGSNFTLKIRSTKLEDSAMYFCASSGTGGRQETQYFGPGTRLLVL.

The chain couples TRBV6-5 to TRBJ2-1, with TRBD1 matching 9 bases. J lost 7 bases, V lost 4 bases, and 11 bases had no gene match. CDR1 and CDR2 (germline): MNHEY, SVGAGI. The CDR3 runs to 16 residues. CDR3 nucleotide sequence: TGTGCCAGCAGTTCGCCGGGACAGGGCTCATTTAATGAGCAGTTCTTC. Translated, it gives CASSSPGQGSFNEQFF.

The V gene is TRBV11-3, the J gene TRBJ2-2; 16 bases line up with TRBD2. From germline, CDR1 is SGHNT and CDR2 YENEEA. The CDR3 loop spans 16 amino acids. With 6 bases clipped from V and 6 bases from J, the junction kept 4 bases outside the gene matches. CDR3: CASRSGTSGGAGELFF. The CDR3, as DNA: TGTGCCAGCAGGTCCGGGACTAGCGGGGGGGCCGGGGAGCTGTTTTTT.

The V call is TRBV5-1, the J call TRBJ2-1; 9 nucleotides align to TRBD2. The V gene end was trimmed by 3 bases and the J gene end by 2 bases; junction bases not matched to a gene: 3. The CDR3 contains 15 residues. Germline CDR1 reads SGHRS; CDR2 reads YFSETQ. The CDR3 loop reads CASSSRTSAYNEQFF. CDR3 nucleotides: TGCGCCAGCAGCTCCCGGACTAGCGCCTACAATGAGCAGTTCTTC. The full variable domain, in which reference TRBV5-1 and TRBJ2-1 provide the parts outside the CDR3, is KAGVTQTPRYLIKTRGQQVTLSCSPISGHRSVSWYQQTPGQGLQFLFEYFSETQRNKGNFPGRFSGRQFSNSRSEMNVSTLELGDSALYLCASSSRTSAYNEQFFGPGTRLTVL.

This sequence joins TRBV9 and TRBJ1-1; 9 nucleotides match TRBD1. This CDR3 is built from 19 residues. Germline V lookup: CDR1 SGDLS, CDR2 YYNGEE. Trimming took 3 bases from V and 1 from J; bases not matched to a gene: 16. The CDR3 sequence: CASSDGTGILGQGNTEAFF. The CDR3 nucleotides read TGTGCCAGCAGCGACGGGACAGGGATACTAGGGCAGGGGAACACTGAAGCTTTCTTT.

The rearrangement joins TRBV7-2 to TRBJ1-2, with D hard to call. With 4 bases removed from V and 0 bases from J, the gap between germline ends came to 9 bases. The germline V gene has CDR1 SGHTA and CDR2 FQGNSA. This CDR3 has 14 amino acids. CDR3: CASSSRQANYGYTF. Here the CDR3 DNA reads TGTGCCAGCAGCTCCCGACAAGCTAACTATGGCTACACCTTC.

This chain links TRBV28 with TRBJ1-4, with 7 bases matching TRBD1. CDR3 length equals 13 residues. The V gene's germline CDR1 is MDHEN and CDR2 SYDVKM. V lost 10 bases to trimming and J lost 5 bases; unmatched junction nucleotides: 7. The CDR3 here is CATRGGGNEKLFF. CDR3 DNA: TGTGCCACCCGAGGGGGCGGAAATGAAAAACTGTTTTTT.

The V call is TRBV12-3 or TRBV12-4, the J call TRBJ1-6; possibly TRBD1 for D (5 bases). This CDR3 contains 13 residues. The V and J ends lost 3 bases and 8 bases respectively, with 8 bases between them. CDR3 amino acids: CASSLEGYSPLHF. For the CDR3, the DNA is TGTGCCAGCAGTTTGGAGGGGTATTCACCCCTCCACTTT.

The chain links TRBV29-1 to TRBJ2-5; 9 bases line up with TRBD1. V lost 7 bases to trimming and J lost 5 bases; unmatched junction nucleotides: 5. The CDR3 runs 12 residues. From germline, CDR1 is SQVTM and CDR2 ANQGSEA. CDR3 protein: CSELQGAETQYF. The CDR3, as DNA: TGCAGCGAACTACAGGGGGCGGAGACCCAGTACTTC.

This chain uses TRBV4-2 with TRBJ2-7; TRBD2 might be the D (5 bases). Germline V CDR1 and CDR2: LGHNA, YNFKEQ. Trimming removed 1 base from V and 6 bases from J, with 10 bases in between. The CDR3 spans 13 residues. In DNA, the CDR3 is TGTGCCAGCAGCCAAGTGGGGAGAACCGAGCAGTACTTC. Residues: CASSQVGRTEQYF.

This chain connects TRBV6-2 or TRBV6-3 to TRBJ2-7; D perhaps matches TRBD1 (5 bases). Germline CDR1 and CDR2: MNHEY and SVGEGT. The ends were cut back, 5 bases at V and 5 bases at J, with 13 bases in the middle. This CDR3 is 13 amino acids long. The CDR3: CASSGWGVHEQYF. The DNA for the CDR3 is TGTGCCAGCAGTGGTTGGGGCGTCCACGAGCAGTACTTC.

V usage is TRBV5-1 and J usage is TRBJ1-1; D is undetermined. Germline CDR1 is SGHRS and CDR2 is YFSETQ. V was clipped by 3 bases and J by 1 base, with 7 bases between them. This CDR3 region has 13 residues. The CDR3 coding sequence is TGCGCCAGCAGCTCGATCAGGAACACTGAAGCTTTCTTT. As protein: CASSSIRNTEAFF.

This clone has just one count. The chain links TRBV6-4 to TRBJ2-2; 7 positions match TRBD1. Trimming at V came to 0 bases and at J to 5 bases, leaving 0 bases not matched to a gene. The CDR3 runs to 14 residues. The V gene's germline CDR1 is MRHNA and CDR2 SNTAGT. The CDR3, as DNA: TGTGCCAGCAGTGACTCGACAGGGACCGGGGAGCTGTTTTTT. Translated: CASSDSTGTGELFF.

V is TRBV2 and J is TRBJ1-1; D might be TRBD1 (5 bases). Trimming pared 6 bases from V and 0 bases from J, leaving 11 bases between. The CDR3 covers 14 residues. Germline-derived CDR1 and CDR2 are SNHLY and FYNNEI. Written as DNA, the CDR3 is TGTGCCAGCAGGGCCGACAGCATGAACACTGAAGCTTTCTTT. Protein product: CASRADSMNTEAFF.

This chain uses TRBV6-2 or TRBV6-3 with TRBJ1-5, with 7 positions matching TRBD1. From germline, CDR1 is MNHEY and CDR2 SVGEGT. This CDR3 has 14 amino acids. Germline trimming cut 2 bases from V and 3 bases from J; bases unmatched to any gene: 1. The CDR3 sequence: CASSYGTVNQPQHF. The CDR3 DNA follows: TGTGCCAGCAGTTACGGGACAGTCAATCAGCCCCAGCATTTT.

The chain is built from TRBV3-1 (or the pseudogene TRBV3-2) and TRBJ2-7; D is possibly TRBD1 (6 bases). Deletions cut 2 bases from V and 6 bases from J, with 11 bases between. The length of the CDR3 is 13 residues. Germline V gives CDR1 LGHDT, CDR2 YNNKEL (reference sequence). CDR3 in DNA: TGTGCCAGCAGCCAAACAGGGTCTGGCGAGCAGTACTTC. This gives the protein CASSQTGSGEQYF.

This rearrangement joins TRBV6-6 to TRBJ1-2; D perhaps matches TRBD1 (5 bases). V was trimmed by 8 bases and J by 10 bases, leaving 14 bases between them. CDR1 is MNHNY and CDR2 is SVGAGI in the germline V gene (reference sequence). CDR3 length equals 11 residues. The CDR3 spells CASGVGAVYTF. CDR3 bases: TGTGCCAGCGGGGTAGGGGCCGTCTACACCTTC.

The V gene is TRBV4-3, the J gene TRBJ2-7; D possibly corresponds to TRBD2 (6 bases). This CDR3 is built from 15 residues. Germline CDR1 LGHNA, CDR2 YSLEER. V was clipped by 0 bases and J by 2 bases, with 11 bases between them. The CDR3 nucleotides are TGCGCCAGCAGCCAAGATCTAGGCGGGACCTACGAGCAGTACTTC. Translated: CASSQDLGGTYEQYF.

V gene TRBV18 combines with J gene TRBJ1-1; TRBD1 matches 9 bases. Germline CDR1 and CDR2: KGHSH and LQKENI. The CDR3 loop spans 14 amino acids. Trimming cost V 3 bases and J 3 bases; bases outside gene matches: 2. The CDR3 protein is CASSPGQGHTEAFF. DNA of the CDR3: TGTGCCAGCTCACCGGGACAGGGACACACTGAAGCTTTCTTT.

V gene TRBV19 combines with J gene TRBJ1-3; D not resolved. This CDR3 has 15 residues. Trimming removed 4 bases at V and 0 bases at J, with 10 bases between. Germline V gene sequence: CDR1 LNHDA, CDR2 SQIVND (reference sequence). CDR3 residues: CASSKSTGSGNTIYF. DNA of the CDR3: TGTGCCAGTAGTAAGAGTACGGGCTCTGGAAACACCATATATTTT.

This chain links TRBV9 with TRBJ1-6; D perhaps matches TRBD1 (6 bases). This CDR3 spans 15 amino acids. The V end lost 4 bases, the J end lost 8 bases, and 16 bases lay between the germline ends. CDR1 SGDLS and CDR2 YYNGEE come from the germline V gene. The CDR3 is CASSSQGGGDSPLHF. The CDR3 region has the DNA TGTGCCAGCAGCTCTCAGGGAGGGGGAGATTCACCCCTCCACTTT.

The chain employs TRBV4-1 and TRBJ2-7; TRBD1 matches 8 bases. The junction had 5 bases not matched to a gene; V was cut back by 3 bases and J by 4 bases. CDR3 length equals 14 residues. Germline loops: CDR1 MGHRA, CDR2 YSYEKL. The CDR3 nucleotides are TGCGCCAGCAGCCACGGACAGGGACCGTACGAGCAGTACTTC. It encodes CASSHGQGPYEQYF.

This clone has only one observation. The chain is built from TRBV5-1 and TRBJ2-1; 9 nucleotides match TRBD2. With V trimmed by 7 bases and J by 3 bases, 5 bases remained unmatched. CDR3 length: 14 amino acids. The germline V gene encodes CDR1 SGHRS and CDR2 YFSETQ. The CDR3 DNA sequence: TGCGCCAGCGGGAGCGGGGGGAACTACAATGAGCAGTTCTTC. As protein: CASGSGGNYNEQFF. The whole variable domain, filled in from reference TRBV5-1 and TRBJ2-1, reads KAGVTQTPRYLIKTRGQQVTLSCSPISGHRSVSWYQQTPGQGLQFLFEYFSETQRNKGNFPGRFSGRQFSNSRSEMNVSTLELGDSALYLCASGSGGNYNEQFFGPGTRLTVL.

V is TRBV18 and J is TRBJ2-7; 7 bases match TRBD2. The CDR3 covers 13 residues. After removal of 6 bases from V and 6 bases from J, the junction contained 8 bases not matched to a gene. Germline V gene lookup returns CDR1 KGHSH and CDR2 LQKENI. The CDR3 protein is CASSDQSGGEQYF. The CDR3 coding sequence is TGTGCCAGCTCCGACCAATCGGGGGGCGAGCAGTACTTC. Based on the CDR3 plus reference TRBV18 and TRBJ2-7, the full variable domain is NAGVMQNPRHLVRRRGQEARLRCSPMKGHSHVYWYRQLPEEGLKFMVYLQKENIIDESGMPKERFSAEFPKEGPSILRIQQVVRGDSAAYFCASSDQSGGEQYFGPGTRLTVT.